Shown below are 12 T cell receptor beta chains from a single sample sequenced in a study of blood T cell repertoires in COVID-19. This table comes from immunoSEQ multiplex PCR, and its TCRdb copy is limited to in-frame clones, with some not included. The table shows over 85,000 clones, with around 72% occurring only once. The sequencing input was peripheral blood. The receptors were sampled from a man between 65 and 85 years old with acute or convalescent COVID-19.

Details on this clone: The sample contains more than one DNA sequence encoding this CDR3. The chain has TRBV28 and TRBJ2-7, with D perhaps matching TRBD2 (5 bases). Trimming shortened V by 3 bases and J by 3 bases, and 6 bases separated the two germline ends. The CDR3 has 12 amino acids. The germline V gene has CDR1 MDHEN and CDR2 SYDVKM. The CDR3 DNA follows: TGTGCCAGCAGTTTGGCGGGCTACGAGCAGTACTTC. Translation: CASSLAGYEQYF.

The CDR3 bases are TGTGCCAGCAGCCGCGGGCCTCCGAACACCGGGGAGCTGTTTTTT. Translation gives CASSRGPPNTGELFF. The V and J genes are TRBV5-6 and TRBJ2-2, with a weak D call TRBD2 (5 bases). This CDR3 has 15 amino acids. The germline CDR1 and CDR2 sequences are SGHDT and YYEEEE. V was pared by 4 bases and J by 0 bases, with 10 bases between.

This clone was seen only once. The J gene is TRBJ2-5, the V gene TRBV4-2, with 10 bases identical to TRBD1. V was clipped by 4 bases and J by 5 bases; unmatched bases: 13. Per the germline V gene, CDR1 is LGHNA and CDR2 is YNFKEQ. This CDR3 spans 17 amino acids. In DNA form, the CDR3 reads TGTGCCAGCAGCCTATTCGGGACAGGGGTGGTAGCGGAGACCCAGTACTTC. Amino acids: CASSLFGTGVVAETQYF.

The J gene is TRBJ2-2, the V gene TRBV11-3; D might be TRBD1 (5 bases). Trimming took off 1 base at V and 1 base at J, with 7 bases between the two ends. Germline CDR1 and CDR2: SGHNT and YENEEA. The CDR3 spans 15 residues. The CDR3 loop is CASSLAQGNTGELFF. The CDR3 nucleotides read TGTGCCAGCAGCTTAGCGCAGGGGAACACCGGGGAGCTGTTTTTT.

This clone is a singleton in its sample. V and J are TRBV7-8 and TRBJ2-1, with TRBD2 matching over 10 bases. Germline trimming cut 7 bases from V and 2 bases from J; bases unmatched to any gene: 2. The CDR3 covers 14 residues. The V gene's germline CDR1 is SGHVS and CDR2 FQNEAQ. The CDR3 DNA is TGTGCCAGCACCACTAGCGGGGCCTACAATGAGCAGTTCTTC. This codes for CASTTSGAYNEQFF.

This sequence joins TRBV3-1 (or the pseudogene TRBV3-2) and TRBJ1-2; tentatively, D is TRBD1 (5 bases). Trimming stripped 4 bases from V and 7 bases from J, with 13 bases between. The CDR3 spans 13 residues. CDR1 is LGHDT and CDR2 is YNNKEL in the germline V gene (reference sequence). Written as DNA, the CDR3 is TGTGCCAGCAGCCTTAGTCGGGGGTCTGGCTACACCTTC. It specifies CASSLSRGSGYTF.

This clone was seen only a few times. V gene TRBV5-1 combines with J gene TRBJ2-1, with D maybe TRBD2 (5 bases). CDR3 length equals 15 residues. Germline values: CDR1 SGHRS, CDR2 YFSETQ. Deletions cut 7 bases from V and 5 bases from J, with 19 bases between. The CDR3 DNA sequence: TGCGCCAGCTCAGGTCAGCGGTCGAGAGACAATGAGCAGTTCTTC. The encoded protein is CASSGQRSRDNEQFF. Complete variable domain (other parts from reference TRBV5-1 and TRBJ2-1): KAGVTQTPRYLIKTRGQQVTLSCSPISGHRSVSWYQQTPGQGLQFLFEYFSETQRNKGNFPGRFSGRQFSNSRSEMNVSTLELGDSALYLCASSGQRSRDNEQFFGPGTRLTVL.

The rearrangement joins TRBV3-1 (or the pseudogene TRBV3-2) to TRBJ1-5; the D is unclear. The V gene's germline CDR1 is LGHDT and CDR2 YNNKEL (reference sequence). The CDR3 loop spans 13 amino acids. With 3 bases removed from V and 4 bases from J, the gap between germline ends came to 7 bases. As DNA, the CDR3 is TGTGCCAGCAGCCAGAGGCAGAATCAGCCCCAGCATTTT. This gives the protein CASSQRQNQPQHF.

The chain has TRBV3-1 (or the pseudogene TRBV3-2) and TRBJ2-7; no clear D. Germline lookup yields CDR1 LGHDT and CDR2 YNNKEL (reference sequence). This CDR3 contains 11 residues. Trimming cost V 1 base and J 6 bases, with 4 bases left between them. The CDR3 spells CASSQAREQYF. Here the CDR3 DNA reads TGTGCCAGCAGCCAAGCCCGCGAGCAGTACTTC.

The CDR3 DNA sequence: TGTGCCAGCAGTTTGGCGGGACAGGCTTATCAGCCCCAGCATTTT. Its translation is CASSLAGQAYQPQHF. J is TRBJ1-5 and V is TRBV27; 8 nucleotides align to TRBD1. The CDR3 totals 15 residues. After removal of 3 bases from V and 5 bases from J, the junction contained 6 bases not matched to a gene. Germline lookup yields CDR1 MNHEY and CDR2 SMNVEV (reference sequence).

J is TRBJ2-7 and V is TRBV20-1, with TRBD2 matching 13 bases. From germline, CDR1 is DFQATT and CDR2 SNEGSKA (reference sequence). CDR3 length: 14 amino acids. J was trimmed by 5 bases and V by 5 bases; bases with no gene match: 6. The CDR3 region is CSAGGLAGANEQYF. The CDR3 bases are TGCAGTGCTGGTGGACTAGCGGGGGCCAACGAGCAGTACTTC.

The chain is built from TRBV19 and TRBJ2-2; 7 bases are shared with TRBD2. The ends lost 4 bases at V and 1 base at J; junction bases unmatched: 3. The germline CDR1 and CDR2 sequences are LNHDA and SQIVND (reference sequence). This CDR3 has 15 residues. CDR3 amino acids: CASSTPGGNTGELFF. As DNA, the CDR3 is TGTGCCAGTAGTACCCCGGGGGGGAACACCGGGGAGCTGTTTTTT.